Given below is one T cell receptor (beta chain) in context. What it binds is unknown. The method was immunoSEQ multiplex PCR; TCRdb's version includes in-frame clones alone and lacks a portion of them. This sample has around 100,000 clones, with about 90% found just once. These data come from a study of OX40 agonist ivuxolimab in advanced cancers. Deletions cut 7 bases from V and 2 bases from J, with 13 bases between. Germline assignment: CDR1 MGHDK and CDR2 SYGVNS. This CDR3 is 14 amino acids long. Study results and caveats: Partial responders treated at 0.1-3.0 mg/kg exhibited clonal expansion among the lowest measured. Some nonresponders also had low normalized T-cell clonal expansion. CD4+ T cells averaged fewer expanded clones than CD8+ T cells.

People who had autoimmune disease history or systemic immunosuppression were excluded. The chain couples TRBV25-1 to TRBJ2-3; D gene unclear. The source material was CD4+ or CD8+ T cells sorted from blood, sampled in a trial of the OX40 agonist ivuxolimab. The clonotype originates from an adult with an advanced solid tumor such as melanoma, head and neck, liver or kidney cancer. Written as DNA, the CDR3 is TGTGCCAGCACCCCAGGCCCAAACACAGATACGCAGTATTTT. This translates into CASTPGPNTDTQYF.